A selection of T cell receptor beta chains follows, all from one sample in a study. One entry per CDR3 protein results from TCRdb running MiXCR on the RT-PCR reads. This sample has 550,000 to 750,000 distinct CDR3 sequences, with over 12% found just once. The material sequenced was memory CD4+ T cells from blood. Every receptor here comes from a female donor in good health, serving as a healthy control. Each CDR3 is given with its conserved first and last residue. A D gene is named only where the DNA matches it firmly. Where a row states a size, it is once, few, many or the class of an expanded clone; other rows omit it.

TRBV7-9,many,.,TRBJ2-3,TGTGCCAGCAGCTTAGAGTTATTAGATACGCAGTATTTT,CASSLELLDTQYF
TRBV4-2,.,.,TRBJ2-1,TGTGCCAGCAGCCATGCTACAGGAGGGGCAGATCGGTTCTTC,CASSHATGGADRFF
TRBV4-2,few,TRBD1,TRBJ1-4,TGTGCCAGCAGCCAAACAGGGGGTGATGAAAAACTGTTTTTT,CASSQTGGDEKLFF
TRBV9,.,.,TRBJ2-6,TGTGCCAGCAGCGTTGACTCTGGGGCCAACGTCCTGACTTTC,CASSVDSGANVLTF
TRBV5-5,.,TRBD1,TRBJ2-2,TGTGCCAGCAGCTACGGGACAGGGTACACCGGGGAGCTGTTTTTT,CASSYGTGYTGELFF
TRBV6-2/TRBV6-3,many,.,TRBJ2-7,TGTGCCAGCAGTTACTCGATTTTTAAGGCAGATCAAGTCTACGAGCAGTACTTC,CASSYSIFKADQVYEQYF
TRBV12-3/TRBV12-4,many,.,TRBJ1-6,TGTGCCAGCAGTTTTGGGGGGAACGAATCACCCCTCCACTTT,CASSFGGNESPLHF
TRBV20-1,few,TRBD2,TRBJ2-7,TGCAGTGCTAGAGGGAATAGCGGGAGAGCAAGCGAGCAGTACTTC,CSARGNSGRASEQYF
TRBV6-5,.,.,TRBJ2-1,TGTGCCAGCAGAAGAAGGGTCCATGAGCAGTTCTTC,CASRRRVHEQFF
TRBV24-1,.,.,TRBJ2-3,TGTGCCACCAGTGATCGGACTGGGAGGCACTACACAGATACGCAGTATTTT,CATSDRTGRHYTDTQYF
TRBV7-9,.,.,TRBJ2-6,TGTGCCAGCAGCCCGACAGCTGGGGCCAACGTCCTGACTTTC,CASSPTAGANVLTF
TRBV25-1,many,.,TRBJ2-5,TGTGCCAGCAGCCGACAGACTCACCAAGAGACCCAGTACTTC,CASSRQTHQETQYF
TRBV24-1,few,TRBD2,TRBJ2-1,TGTGCCACGGGTTTTGAGATAGCGGGAGGGCCCTCTAGGGATGAGCAGTTCTTC,CATGFEIAGGPSRDEQFF
TRBV12-3/TRBV12-4,.,TRBD1,TRBJ1-5,TGTGCCAGCAGTCTGGACAGGCAGCCCCAGCATTTT,CASSLDRQPQHF
TRBV27,many,TRBD2,TRBJ2-1,TGTGCCAGCAGTCCGTGGACCGGGACTAGCGGATACAATGAGCAGTTCTTC,CASSPWTGTSGYNEQFF
TRBV5-5,.,.,TRBJ1-6,TGTGCCAGCAGCTTCCCAGGTTCCTATAATTCACCCCTCCACTTT,CASSFPGSYNSPLHF
TRBV5-1,few,.,TRBJ2-1,TGCGCCAGCAGCCAGCAGGGTCCGAGCTCCTACAATGAGCAGTTCTTC,CASSQQGPSSYNEQFF
TRBV14,few,TRBD2,TRBJ2-7,TGTGCCAGCAGCCGCTCCCGGACTAGCGGGGTTCGCGAGCAGTACTTC,CASSRSRTSGVREQYF
TRBV5-8,few,.,TRBJ2-1,TGTGCCAGCAGGCTGGGACGGGCTTACAATGAGCAGTTCTTC,CASRLGRAYNEQFF
TRBV3-1,many,.,TRBJ2-1,TGTGCCAGCAGCCGGACAGACTACAATGAGCAGTTCTTC,CASSRTDYNEQFF
TRBV15,many,.,TRBJ1-1,TGTGCCACCAGCAGAGACCGGACCCGCCTTCGTGCTTTCTTT,CATSRDRTRLRAFF
TRBV6-2/TRBV6-3,few,.,TRBJ2-5,TGTGCCAGCAGTTACCTCAGGGCAGCGGGCAGAGAGACCCAGTACTTC,CASSYLRAAGRETQYF
TRBV28,.,TRBD2,TRBJ2-6,TGTGCCAGCAGGGGGGCCGGGACTAGCGGGATAGGGGCCAACGTCCTGACTTTC,CASRGAGTSGIGANVLTF
TRBV5-6,few,TRBD2,TRBJ2-5,TGTGCCAGCAGCTTGCGGGGGGGGATAGAGACCCAGTACTTC,CASSLRGGIETQYF